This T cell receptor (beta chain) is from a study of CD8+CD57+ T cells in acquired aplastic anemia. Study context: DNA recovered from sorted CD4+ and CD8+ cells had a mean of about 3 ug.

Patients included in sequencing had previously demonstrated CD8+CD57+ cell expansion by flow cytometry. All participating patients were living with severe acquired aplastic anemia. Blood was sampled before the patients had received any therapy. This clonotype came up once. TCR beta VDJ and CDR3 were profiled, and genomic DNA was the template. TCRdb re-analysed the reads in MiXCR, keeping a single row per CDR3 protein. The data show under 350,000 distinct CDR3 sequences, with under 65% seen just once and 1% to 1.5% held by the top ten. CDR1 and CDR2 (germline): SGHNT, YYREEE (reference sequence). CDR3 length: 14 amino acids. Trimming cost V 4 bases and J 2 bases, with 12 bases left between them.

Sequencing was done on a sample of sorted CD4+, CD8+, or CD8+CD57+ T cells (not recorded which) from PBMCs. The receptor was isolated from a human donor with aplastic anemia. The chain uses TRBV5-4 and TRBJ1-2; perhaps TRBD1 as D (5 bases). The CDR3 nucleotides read TGTGCCAGCAGCGTGGCAGGGAGCAACTATGGCTACACCTTC. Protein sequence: CASSVAGSNYGYTF.